The subject of this entry is one T cell receptor (beta chain). This record belongs to a study of cytomegalovirus exposure and HLA in healthy donors. The PCR used 60 Vbeta and 13 Jbeta primers. Assay: immunoSEQ multiplex PCR; the TCRdb copy retains only in-frame clones and omits some. The table includes some 140,000 clones, around 63% detected once. Germline V gene data show CDR1 as SGHRS and CDR2 as YFSETQ. The CDR3 consists of 13 residues. The germline V and J ends were trimmed by 0 bases and 10 bases, with 11 bases remaining between them. The sequenced sample was PBMCs. The clonotype comes from a human donor in good health. V and J are TRBV5-1 and TRBJ2-1; no definite D call. The CDR3 loop reads CASSLGAEMEQFF. The CDR3 region has the DNA TGCGCCAGCAGCTTGGGTGCGGAGATGGAGCAGTTCTTC.